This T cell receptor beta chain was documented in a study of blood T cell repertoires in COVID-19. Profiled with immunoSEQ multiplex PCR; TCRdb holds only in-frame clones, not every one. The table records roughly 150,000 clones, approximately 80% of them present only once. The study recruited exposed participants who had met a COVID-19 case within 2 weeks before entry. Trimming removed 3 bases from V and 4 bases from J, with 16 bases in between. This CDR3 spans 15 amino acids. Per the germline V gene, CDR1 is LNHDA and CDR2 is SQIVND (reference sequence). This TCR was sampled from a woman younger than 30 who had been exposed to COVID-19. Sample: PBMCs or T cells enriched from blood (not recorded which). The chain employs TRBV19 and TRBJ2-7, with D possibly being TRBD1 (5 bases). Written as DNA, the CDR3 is TGTGCCAGTAGTATCTACTCCAGACAGCCTTACGAGCAGTACTTC. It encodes CASSIYSRQPYEQYF.